This T cell receptor (beta chain) appears in the sequencing data of a study of cytomegalovirus exposure and HLA in healthy donors. Study results and limitations: In a later analysis, HLA-C alleles had the fewest associated TCRs, DRB1 alleles the most.

The PCR was carried out with 60 Vbeta primers and 13 Jbeta primers. Profiling relied on immunoSEQ multiplex PCR, and the TCRdb table lists in-frame clones only, not all of them. The table lists about 110,000 clones, approximately 80% of them singletons, with over 5% in the top ten. This clone was seen a single time. The antigen remains unidentified. Trimming took 3 bases from V and 4 from J, leaving 12 bases between them. Germline CDR1 and CDR2: MNHEY and SMNVEV (reference sequence). The length of the CDR3 is 14 residues. This sequence joins TRBV27 and TRBJ1-2; D is possibly TRBD1 (5 bases). This TCR was recovered from a female donor in good health and CMV-seropositive. Material for sequencing was PBMCs. The CDR3 sequence: CASSLDAGIYGYTF. The CDR3 DNA reads TGTGCCAGCAGTTTGGATGCAGGGATCTATGGCTACACCTTC.